This paragraph reports one T cell receptor (beta chain). The antigen remains undetermined. The data were obtained in a study of identical twins. Template switching (which added a universal primer site) was used, and cDNA carried unique molecular identifiers. MiXCR was run by TCRdb on the 5' RACE reads, yielding one entry per CDR3 protein. Of hundreds of thousands of distinct CDR3 sequences in the sample, under 9% were seen once. Germline V gene sequence: CDR1 SEHNR, CDR2 FQNEAQ (reference sequence). This CDR3 is built from 17 residues. V was pared by 4 bases and J by 4 bases, with 10 bases of the junction left unmatched. Regarding the study as a whole: Invariant populations such as MAIT and iNKT cells could partly muddle zero-insertion analyses. Some out-of-frame alpha sequences were shared by twins, and these showed excess low generation probability.

The same data also went into a second study, on yellow fever vaccine responses in identical twins.

The sequence was obtained from a young woman in good health. What was sequenced was memory (CD45RO+) T cells sorted from blood. The genes are TRBV7-9 and TRBJ2-1; 10 bases map to TRBD2. The CDR3 here is CASSSRLAGTGYNEQFF. The CDR3 nucleotides are TGTGCCAGCAGCTCCCGACTAGCGGGTACGGGGTACAATGAGCAGTTCTTC.